The 19 T cell receptor beta chains presented below share a single source sample, sequenced in a study of blood T cells in healthy people across ages. Through a sample-barcoded 5' primer and a J-beta primer mix, a second PCR was run for roughly 6 to 11 cycles. From the 5' RACE reads, TCRdb called clonotypes with MiXCR, one entry per CDR3 protein. In the table there are roughly 1,500,000 distinct CDR3 sequences, approximately 42% of which are singletons. Sequenced sample: blood. These TCRs come from a woman aged 18 to 35 in good health.

Only a few counts were recorded for this clonotype. V is TRBV7-9 and J is TRBJ1-1; D might be TRBD1 (5 bases). Germline values: CDR1 SEHNR, CDR2 FQNEAQ (reference sequence). This CDR3 is built from 14 residues. V was clipped by 8 bases and J by 2 bases, with 15 bases between them. DNA for the CDR3: TGTGCCAGCTTACCCTCAGGGCTCAACACTGAAGCTTTCTTT. Amino acids: CASLPSGLNTEAFF.

The chain has TRBV5-4 and TRBJ1-1; possible D gene TRBD1, 6 bases. The V gene's germline CDR1 is SGHNT and CDR2 YYREEE (reference sequence). This CDR3 is 17 amino acids long. V lost 1 base and J 1 base, leaving 17 bases between the germline ends. For the CDR3, the DNA is TGTGCCAGCAGCTTGTGGGGGGCCGGGTGGAAGAACACTGAAGCTTTCTTT. This sequence encodes CASSLWGAGWKNTEAFF.

The chain uses TRBV7-2 and TRBJ1-2, with TRBD1 identical over 9 bases. The CDR3 has 15 amino acids. Germline V gene sequence: CDR1 SGHTA, CDR2 FQGNSA. Trimming removed 5 bases from V and 5 bases from J; junction bases left unmatched: 9. As DNA, the CDR3 is TGTGCCAGCAGCCCAGCCGGGACAGGGCAATATGGCTACACCTTC. It specifies CASSPAGTGQYGYTF.

This clonotype was seen only a few times. This sequence joins TRBV6-5 and TRBJ2-3; D gene uncertain. Germline CDR1 reads MNHEY; CDR2 reads SVGAGI. The V end was cut by 2 bases, the J end by 5 bases, with 11 bases between. This CDR3 has 14 amino acids. CDR3 sequence (DNA): TGTGCCAGCAGTTACGTAACACGTGGAGATACGCAGTATTTT. Translated, it gives CASSYVTRGDTQYF.

The chain uses TRBV20-1 and TRBJ2-7; TRBD1 aligns across 9 bases. The CDR3 runs to 15 residues. Germline V lookup: CDR1 DFQATT, CDR2 SNEGSKA (reference sequence). V gave up 3 bases and J gave up 2 bases; unmatched junction bases: 8. The CDR3 region has the DNA TGCAGTGCTAGGAAAGGGGGGACAGGGACCTACGAGCAGTACTTC. It specifies CSARKGGTGTYEQYF.

V is TRBV5-1 and J is TRBJ2-7; the D gene is possibly TRBD1 (6 bases). CDR3 size: 15 residues. In germline, CDR1 is SGHRS, CDR2 YFSETQ. Trimming took 4 bases from V and 0 from J, leaving 14 bases between them. CDR3: CASSQGGPSSYEQYF. The DNA for the CDR3 is TGCGCCAGCAGCCAAGGGGGACCAAGCTCCTACGAGCAGTACTTC.

The chain has TRBV10-3 and TRBJ2-6, with D maybe TRBD1 (5 bases). The CDR3 is 15 residues long. The germline V gene encodes CDR1 ENHRY and CDR2 SYGVKD. V lost 5 bases and J lost 4, with 12 bases in between. The CDR3 loop is CAISTGAEGANVLTF. The CDR3 bases are TGTGCCATCAGTACAGGTGCAGAAGGGGCCAACGTCCTGACTTTC.

The gene calls are TRBV6-5 and TRBJ1-1; D possibly corresponds to TRBD1 (6 bases). The CDR3 consists of 14 residues. V was trimmed by 7 bases and J by 6 bases, leaving 18 bases between them. CDR1 and CDR2 (germline): MNHEY, SVGAGI. CDR3 bases: TGTGCCAGCACTTCTACCTACAGGGTCCCTGAAGCTTTCTTT. The encoded protein is CASTSTYRVPEAFF.

V usage is TRBV20-1 and J usage is TRBJ2-2; TRBD1 matches 9 bases. CDR1 and CDR2 (germline): DFQATT, SNEGSKA (reference sequence). V was pared by 6 bases and J by 4 bases, with 15 bases of the junction left unmatched. This CDR3 has 17 amino acids. Here the CDR3 reads CSARGQGKIASTGELFF. The CDR3 DNA follows: TGCAGTGCAAGGGGACAGGGCAAGATTGCGAGCACCGGGGAGCTGTTTTTT.

This chain connects TRBV10-3 to TRBJ2-7; 7 bases line up with TRBD2. The CDR3 spans 15 residues. Germline-derived CDR1 and CDR2 are ENHRY and SYGVKD. V shed 4 bases and J 0 bases; nucleotides not matched to a gene: 6. DNA of the CDR3: TGTGCCATCAGTGGGGCTAGCGGCAGCTCCTACGAGCAGTACTTC. This encodes CAISGASGSSYEQYF.

V usage is TRBV2 and J usage is TRBJ2-3, with D possibly TRBD2 on 6 matching bases. CDR1 and CDR2 from the germline V gene are SNHLY and FYNNEI. The CDR3 spans 16 residues. V was cut by 6 bases and J by 0 bases, with 16 bases left in between. CDR3 sequence (DNA): TGTGCCAGCAGCGGGACTTTCTCATCTAGCACAGATACGCAGTATTTT. This gives the protein CASSGTFSSSTDTQYF.

The chain couples TRBV6-5 to TRBJ2-7; no clear D gene. Trimming removed 5 bases at V and 7 bases at J, with 21 bases between. Germline lookup yields CDR1 MNHEY and CDR2 SVGAGI. The CDR3 is 15 residues long. CDR3 sequence (DNA): TGTGCCAGCAGTACCATCGGACGTACGTACAATGAGCAGTACTTC. Its protein is CASSTIGRTYNEQYF.

The V and J genes are TRBV4-1 and TRBJ1-2, with 8 positions matching TRBD1. This CDR3 is built from 15 residues. V shed 3 bases, J shed 4 bases, and the junction held 7 bases outside the gene matches. In germline, CDR1 is MGHRA, CDR2 YSYEKL. This CDR3 is CASSQAGGQGYGYTF. CDR3 nucleotide sequence: TGCGCCAGCAGCCAGGCAGGGGGCCAAGGCTATGGCTACACCTTC.

The chain couples TRBV5-1 to TRBJ2-1; 9 bases are a match to TRBD2. In germline, CDR1 is SGHRS, CDR2 YFSETQ. Trimming removed 0 bases from V and 8 bases from J; junction bases left unmatched: 12. This CDR3 is 17 amino acids long. The DNA for the CDR3 is TGCGCCAGCAGCTTGGATGGAGAGGGACTAGCCTTCTATGAGCAGTTCTTC. Translated, it gives CASSLDGEGLAFYEQFF. The full variable domain, rest sourced from reference TRBV5-1 and TRBJ2-1, is KAGVTQTPRYLIKTRGQQVTLSCSPISGHRSVSWYQQTPGQGLQFLFEYFSETQRNKGNFPGRFSGRQFSNSRSEMNVSTLELGDSALYLCASSLDGEGLAFYEQFFGPGTRLTVL.

This clonotype came up a few times. This sequence joins TRBV20-1 and TRBJ2-7; 11 bases fit TRBD2. Germline V gene data show CDR1 as DFQATT and CDR2 as SNEGSKA (reference sequence). V lost 5 bases, J lost 1 base, and 13 bases stayed unmatched. This CDR3 contains 17 residues. CDR3 sequence (DNA): TGCAGTGCTTCTAGCGGGGGGTCACAAGAACCATCCTACGAGCAGTACTTC. This translates into CSASSGGSQEPSYEQYF.

The chain uses TRBV24-1 and TRBJ2-3; D not certain. The V gene lost 4 bases and the J gene lost 2 bases, with 6 bases spanning the gap. Germline CDR1 reads KGHDR; CDR2 reads SFDVKD. The CDR3 is made up of 13 amino acids. In DNA, the CDR3 is TGTGCCACCAGTGAGCCGACCACAGATACGCAGTATTTT. This codes for CATSEPTTDTQYF.

Here the CDR3 reads CASSRPGRNQPQHF. In DNA form, the CDR3 reads TGTGCCAGCAGCCGGCCGGGTCGCAATCAGCCCCAGCATTTT. The V gene is TRBV7-6, the J gene TRBJ1-5; D unresolved. This CDR3 region has 14 residues. V was trimmed by 5 bases and J by 2 bases, leaving 10 bases between them. The germline gives CDR1 SGHVS, CDR2 FNYEAQ.

V usage is TRBV19 and J usage is TRBJ2-1; D is possibly TRBD2 (7 bases). The CDR3 is made up of 15 amino acids. Germline V lookup: CDR1 LNHDA, CDR2 SQIVND (reference sequence). Trimming left V 10 bases short and J 9 bases short, with 25 bases between. Written as DNA, the CDR3 is TGTGCCACCAGGGGCGGGAGCGGGCGGATGGGTGAGCAGTTCTTC. Translated: CATRGGSGRMGEQFF.

Only a few counts were recorded for this clonotype. J is TRBJ2-7 and V is TRBV7-9; 9 nucleotides match TRBD2. The CDR3 loop spans 13 amino acids. CDR1 is SEHNR and CDR2 is FQNEAQ in the germline V gene (reference sequence). The V segment lost 6 bases and the J segment 2 bases; nucleotides outside the gene matches: 2. The CDR3 coding sequence is TGTGCCAGCAGTACTAGCGGGCCCTACGAGCAGTACTTC. As protein: CASSTSGPYEQYF.